This TCR beta chain was captured by sequencing in a study of blood T cell repertoires in COVID-19. Study in general: T cells, B-cell-depleted T cells, or PBMCs supplied cDNA or gDNA.

The trim removed 4 bases at V and 3 bases at J, leaving 12 bases unmatched. Germline V gene data show CDR1 as SGHRS and CDR2 as YFSETQ. This CDR3 region has 17 residues. In the original processing: Estimation of nucleated cell counts relied on the amplification of reference gene primers. Some clones are missing from TCRdb's copy, which holds only in-frame ones; the method was immunoSEQ multiplex PCR. Clonal size and the V and J genes are those of that table, whereas D and trimming came from the DNA. The table shows under 200,000 clones, with about 83% occurring only once. The V and J genes are TRBV5-1 and TRBJ1-1, with 10 bases aligning to TRBD1. The receptor's source is a man younger than 35 with active or convalescent COVID-19. Material: peripheral blood. The CDR3 coding sequence is TGCGCCAGCAGCCTCCAACCGGGACAGGGGTCCTACACTGAAGCTTTCTTT. Translated: CASSLQPGQGSYTEAFF.